The rows below give T cell receptor beta chains drawn from one sample of a study of graft-versus-host responses after intestinal transplantation. Using immunoSEQ multiplex PCR, the repertoire was profiled, and TCRdb retains in-frame clones only, with some absent. The sample lists over 75,000 clones, more than 75% occurring once. No antigen has been assigned to these receptors. The source material was unstimulated CD8+ T cells sorted from spleen or lymph node cells, sampled before transplant. The receptors here all came from a human donor who was the organ donor for an intestinal transplant. Each CDR3 is given with its conserved first and last residue. Fields, in order: D gene, J gene, V gene, clone size, CDR3 DNA, CDR3 protein. A D gene is named only where the DNA matches it firmly. The size field is filled for only some rows; it gives once, few, many or a size class.

- TRBJ2-2 TRBV9 few TGTGCCAGCAGCGTAGACACCGGGGAGCTGTTTTTT CASSVDTGELFF
- TRBJ2-3 TRBV4-2 - TGTGCCAGCAGCCAAGAAACGGCTCTTCTCACAGATACGCAGTATTTT CASSQETALLTDTQYF
- TRBJ1-1 TRBV6-4 once TGTGCCAGCAGTGACGGTAAAGGGACTGAAGCTTTCTTT CASSDGKGTEAFF
- TRBJ1-1 TRBV9 - TGTGCCAGCAGCGTAGCTGGGGGGCCGAACACTGAAGCTTTCTTT CASSVAGGPNTEAFF
- TRBJ2-7 TRBV5-8 - TGTGCCAGCAGCTGGGACTACGAGCAGTACTTC CASSWDYEQYF
- TRBJ1-2 TRBV10-3 - TGTGCCATCAGTGGACGGCCAAAAGGAGAGGGCTACACCTTC CAISGRPKGEGYTF
- TRBJ2-2 TRBV2 - TGTGCCAGCATCTTACAGGCCGGGGAGCTGTTTTTT CASILQAGELFF
TRBD2 TRBJ2-1 TRBV27 few TGTGCCAGCAGTCCTCGGTGGCTAGCGGGGGGATATGAGCAGTTCTTC CASSPRWLAGGYEQFF
TRBD1 TRBJ2-5 TRBV29-1 - TGCAGCGTTGGACAGGGGGCAAAGACCCAGTACTTC CSVGQGAKTQYF
TRBD1 TRBJ1-2 TRBV27 - TGTGCCAGCAGTTTAGGACAGGGGATTAACTATGGCTACACCTTC CASSLGQGINYGYTF
TRBD1 TRBJ1-5 TRBV4-2 - TGTGCCAGCAGCGATGGGACAGGCAATCAGCCCCAGCATTTT CASSDGTGNQPQHF
- TRBJ2-4 TRBV16 - TGTGCCAGCAGCCAAGGGAACATTCAGTACTTC CASSQGNIQYF
- TRBJ1-2 TRBV19 - TGTGCCAGTAGTATAAGGGGGGCTAACTATGGCTACACCTTC CASSIRGANYGYTF
- TRBJ2-4 TRBV6-6 - TGTGCCAGCAGTTACTCGGCGGGTGCGGGCATTCAGTACTTC CASSYSAGAGIQYF
- TRBJ2-7 TRBV9 - TGTGCCAGCAGCGTAGACGGGTACGAGCAGTACTTC CASSVDGYEQYF
- TRBJ1-6 TRBV5-4 few TGTGCCAGCAGCTTCAAAGGGGGGGGTTCACCCCTCCACTTT CASSFKGGGSPLHF
- TRBJ2-2 TRBV29-1 - TGCAGCGTTGAGTCTGCCGGGGCGAACACCGGGGAGCTGTTTTTT CSVESAGANTGELFF
- TRBJ2-7 TRBV10-2 few TGCGCCAGCAGTGACGTGGGTTTCTCCTACGAGCAGTACTTC CASSDVGFSYEQYF
TRBD1 TRBJ1-1 TRBV7-9 once TGTGCCAGCAGCTTGACAGGGGGGAATGCTTTCTTT CASSLTGGNAFF
- TRBJ1-2 TRBV5-1 once TGCGCCAGCGGATCGGTGGGCATGAACTATGGCTACACCTTC CASGSVGMNYGYTF
- TRBJ1-6 TRBV5-1 - TGCGCCAGCAGCTTAACAGGAGTCCTTTATAATTCACCCCTCCACTTT CASSLTGVLYNSPLHF
- TRBJ2-3 TRBV29-1 - TGCAGCGTGGTTCCAGGCCAATCCCCAGATACGCAGTATTTT CSVVPGQSPDTQYF
- TRBJ2-5 TRBV2 - TGTGCCAGCAGTGATAGGGCTATGGAGTACCAAGAGACCCAGTACTTC CASSDRAMEYQETQYF
TRBD1 TRBJ1-5 TRBV27 - TGTGCCAGCAGTCCCGGGACAGGCGCCAATCAGCCCCAGCATTTT CASSPGTGANQPQHF
TRBD1 TRBJ1-2 TRBV9 - TGTGCCAGCAGCGTAGGCGCGACAGGGGAGATTAACTATGGCTACACCTTC CASSVGATGEINYGYTF
- TRBJ2-7 TRBV5-6 - TGTGCCAGCAGCTTCTCTGCCAGCTGGGCATCCTACGAGCAGTACTTC CASSFSASWASYEQYF
- TRBJ2-7 TRBV5-6 - TGTGCCAGCAGCTCGGAGGGGGGGTTCCTCGAGCAGTACTTC CASSSEGGFLEQYF
- TRBJ1-1 TRBV14 - TGTGCCAGCAGCCAAGTACCTCTAAACACTGAAGCTTTCTTT CASSQVPLNTEAFF
- TRBJ1-1 TRBV28 - TGTGCCAGCAGATCAGACAGCCTCCACTGGAACACTGAAGCTTTCTTT CASRSDSLHWNTEAFF
- TRBJ1-1 TRBV11-3 - TGTGCCAGCAGCTCGAGGGCAGACACTGAAGCTTTCTTT CASSSRADTEAFF
- TRBJ2-7 TRBV2 - TGTGCCAGCAGCCTGACGGGCTACGAGCAGTACTTC CASSLTGYEQYF
- TRBJ2-2 TRBV9 - TGTGCCAGCAGCGTACACGGAACCGGGGAGCTGTTTTTT CASSVHGTGELFF
- TRBJ2-5 TRBV18 - TGTGCCAGCTCCCCCGGGACATTCCAAGAGACCCAGTACTTC CASSPGTFQETQYF
- TRBJ2-7 TRBV29-1 - TGCAGCGCGGAGGGACAGAGCTACGAGCAGTACTTC CSAEGQSYEQYF
TRBD2 TRBJ2-3 TRBV6-5 - TGTGCCAGCAGTCCCGGGACTAGCAGCACAGATACGCAGTATTTT CASSPGTSSTDTQYF
TRBD1 TRBJ2-1 TRBV11-2 - TGTGCCAGCAGCTTAGGACCACGGGACAGTTTCTACAATGAGCAGTTCTTC CASSLGPRDSFYNEQFF
TRBD1 TRBJ1-1 TRBV5-6 once TGTGCCAGCAGCTTAGGACAGGTGAACACTGAAGCTTTCTTT CASSLGQVNTEAFF
- TRBJ1-2 TRBV7-2 - TGTGCCAGCAGTTTAGAGGATAACCGGGACCTCTATGGCTACACCTTC CASSLEDNRDLYGYTF
TRBD2 TRBJ2-3 TRBV6-4 - TGTGCCAGCAGTGACCTAGCGGGGGGGACAGATACGCAGTATTTT CASSDLAGGTDTQYF
- TRBJ1-5 TRBV6-6 - TGTGCCAGCAGTTATGGGGATATTAAACAGCCCCAGCATTTT CASSYGDIKQPQHF
- TRBJ1-1 TRBV6-5 - TGTGCCAGCAGCTCGAACACTGAAGCTTTCTTT CASSSNTEAFF
- TRBJ2-7 TRBV28 - TGTGCCAGCAGTACACCGGGCACTTACTACGAGCAGTACTTC CASSTPGTYYEQYF
- TRBJ1-6 TRBV29-1 - TGCAGCGTTGGACCAGGGCACCTATCCTCCTATAATTCACCCCTCCACTTT CSVGPGHLSSYNSPLHF
- TRBJ1-2 TRBV11-2 - TGTGCCAGCAGCGATAAAGGAGGTGGTGATGGCTACACCTTC CASSDKGGGDGYTF
- TRBJ2-3 TRBV11-3 few TGTGCCAGCAGCTTGTTCGGACGGGAAAGCACAGATACGCAGTATTTT CASSLFGRESTDTQYF
- TRBJ1-1 TRBV5-4 - TGTGCCAGCAGCTCAGGGGTAGGGGACACTGAAGCTTTCTTT CASSSGVGDTEAFF
- TRBJ1-5 TRBV30 - TGTGCCTGGAGTTCACTTAGCAATCAGCCCCAGCATTTT CAWSSLSNQPQHF
TRBD2 TRBJ2-2 TRBV6-5 - TGTGCCAGCAGTTGGGGAGGGACTCCCGCAACCGGGGAGCTGTTTTTT CASSWGGTPATGELFF
- TRBJ2-7 TRBV4-2 - TGTGCCAGCAGCCAAGATCGCCAAGCGGACCACATGGCCTACGAGCAGTACTTC CASSQDRQADHMAYEQYF
- TRBJ1-4 TRBV7-8 - TGTGCCAGCAGCTTAGCGCAAGGAGGGCTGGGGGAAAAACTGTTTTTT CASSLAQGGLGEKLFF
- TRBJ2-7 TRBV5-1 - TGCGCCACCCGATTTTCGAGGGAAACCTACGAGCAGTACTTC CATRFSRETYEQYF
- TRBJ2-7 TRBV7-9 - TGTGCCAGCAGCTCGTTGACAGACACCTACGAGCAGTACTTC CASSSLTDTYEQYF
- TRBJ1-5 TRBV18 - TGTGCCAGCTCACCATTTTCGGGGAGTCAGCCCCAGCATTTT CASSPFSGSQPQHF
TRBD1 TRBJ2-7 TRBV27 - TGTGCCAGCAGTTCCCGGACAAGACAGGGGGACGAGCAGTACTTC CASSSRTRQGDEQYF
- TRBJ2-2 TRBV28 - TGTGCCAGCAGTTGGGACTGGGGCGGGGAGCTGTTTTTT CASSWDWGGELFF
TRBD2 TRBJ2-1 TRBV4-1 - TGCGCCAGCAGTCCGGGACTAGGGGGTGAGCAGTTCTTC CASSPGLGGEQFF
TRBD2 TRBJ2-3 TRBV18 - TGTGCCAGCTCCTCTAGCGGGGGGGCCACAGATACGCAGTATTTT CASSSSGGATDTQYF